Listed below are T cell receptor beta chains from one sample, sequenced in a study of blood T cells in healthy people across ages. One entry per CDR3 protein, called by TCRdb with MiXCR from the 5' RACE reads. The table lists around 650,000 distinct CDR3 sequences, 40% to 45% of them singletons. Sequenced material: blood. These TCRs come from an older man in good health. Both conserved end residues are part of each CDR3. D genes are given only for firm matches. Size is stated for part of the rows, as once, few or many counts, or as a class when the clone is expanded.

>.|.|TRBJ1-1|TRBV6-1
TGTGCCAGCAGGACTAGGACGGGGAACACTGAAGCTTTCTTT
CASRTRTGNTEAFF
>.|.|TRBJ2-1|TRBV7-2
TGTGCCAGCAGCTTAGACCTCAGGATGGATGAGCAGTTCTTC
CASSLDLRMDEQFF
>.|TRBD2|TRBJ2-1|TRBV7-2
TGTGCCAGCAGCGTAGCGGGGACGTACAATGAGCAGTTCTTC
CASSVAGTYNEQFF
>once|.|TRBJ2-7|TRBV6-2/TRBV6-3
TGTGCCAGCAGTCTCCTGGGGCCCCGAGGCGAGCAGTACTTC
CASSLLGPRGEQYF
>.|TRBD2|TRBJ2-5|TRBV20-1
TGCAGTGCACGCTTACCTGGCGGGAGGGATCAAGAGACCCAGTACTTC
CSARLPGGRDQETQYF
>many|.|TRBJ1-4|TRBV29-1
TGCAGCGTCGTCACCGGGCCGGGTGAAAAACTGTTTTTT
CSVVTGPGEKLFF
>many|.|TRBJ2-1|TRBV6-2/TRBV6-3
TGTGCCAGCAGCAGGACAAACAATGAGCAGTTCTTC
CASSRTNNEQFF
>.|TRBD2|TRBJ2-1|TRBV10-3
TGTGCCATCAGTGGTGATAGCGGGGGTTACAATGAGCAGTTCTTC
CAISGDSGGYNEQFF
>few|.|TRBJ2-7|TRBV20-1
TGCAGTGCTAGAGCGGGATCCAACACCTACGAGCAGTACTTC
CSARAGSNTYEQYF
>.|TRBD2|TRBJ2-2|TRBV5-1
TGCGCCAGCAGCACCTGGACTAGCGGGAACTCCGGGGAGCTGTTTTTT
CASSTWTSGNSGELFF
>few|TRBD1|TRBJ2-7|TRBV11-3
TGTGCCAGCAGCGCGAGCGGACAGGGTCTCGACGAGCAGTACTTC
CASSASGQGLDEQYF
>.|TRBD2|TRBJ2-1|TRBV9
TGTGCCAGCAGCGTAGTAGCGGGAGCCTTCAATGAGCAGTTCTTC
CASSVVAGAFNEQFF
>few|TRBD1|TRBJ2-3|TRBV3-1
TGTGCCAGCAGCCAAGATCTATTAAGGACAGGGGCAGATACGCAGTATTTT
CASSQDLLRTGADTQYF
>few|TRBD2|TRBJ2-4|TRBV7-2
TGTGCCAGCAGCTATTCTAGCGGGGGGGCCGTTCAGTACTTC
CASSYSSGGAVQYF
>.|.|TRBJ1-1|TRBV2
TGTGCCAGCAGTCCCGAGGTGGCAGGAAGGTCTTTCTTT
CASSPEVAGRSFF
>.|.|TRBJ2-7|TRBV5-8
TGTGCCAGCAGCATACGGGGGTCCCGGGACGAGCAGTACTTC
CASSIRGSRDEQYF
>.|.|TRBJ2-3|TRBV18
TGTGCCAGCTCAACAAACAGGGGCACAGATACGCAGTATTTT
CASSTNRGTDTQYF
>.|.|TRBJ2-5|TRBV5-1
TGCGCCAGCAGCTGGAGCCCAGGAGAACAGTACTTC
CASSWSPGEQYF
>many|.|TRBJ2-7|TRBV2
TGTGCCAGCAAGGAGGAGCCTAATTTTTACGAGCAGTACTTC
CASKEEPNFYEQYF
>.|.|TRBJ2-7|TRBV27
TGTGCCAGCAGAAGAACCGGGGCGGCCTACGAGCAGTACTTC
CASRRTGAAYEQYF
>.|TRBD2|TRBJ2-1|TRBV6-6
TGTGCCAGCAGTTTTGGCGGGGGGGCCGGTAATGAGCAGTTCTTC
CASSFGGGAGNEQFF
>few|.|TRBJ1-5|TRBV28
TGTGCCACCCACTTAAGCAATCAGCCCCAGCATTTT
CATHLSNQPQHF
>.|.|TRBJ1-4|TRBV7-2
TGTGCCAGCAGCCAGGGGTGGCGGGGGGGCAATGAAAAACTGTTTTTT
CASSQGWRGGNEKLFF
>.|.|TRBJ2-7|TRBV6-5
TGTGCCAGCAGCCAAATAGCGGTAAGCTCCTACGAGCAGTACTTC
CASSQIAVSSYEQYF
>.|.|TRBJ2-7|TRBV29-1
TGCAGCGTTGAGAGAGGGGTTGGTTACGAGCAGTACTTC
CSVERGVGYEQYF
>once|TRBD2|TRBJ2-3|TRBV7-2
TGTGCCAGCAGCTTAGGGCCTAGCGGGAGTACAGGAGATACGCAGTATTTT
CASSLGPSGSTGDTQYF
>few|.|TRBJ1-5|TRBV20-1
TGCAGTGCTATTTTCCAGCCCCAGCATTTT
CSAIFQPQHF
>.|.|TRBJ1-1|TRBV6-2/TRBV6-3
TGTGCCAGCAGTTACTCTTTGCAGGGCCTGGGCACTGAAGCTTTCTTT
CASSYSLQGLGTEAFF
>many|TRBD1|TRBJ2-4|TRBV7-2
TGTGCCAGCAGCACCAACAGGGGGCAAGACATTCAGTACTTC
CASSTNRGQDIQYF
>.|.|TRBJ2-5|TRBV30
TGTGCCTGGAGACAGTTTGGGGCAGGGGTGTACCAAGAGACCCAGTACTTC
CAWRQFGAGVYQETQYF
>few|TRBD2|TRBJ2-3|TRBV6-1
TGTGCCAGCAGCTCCCTGACTAGCGGGGGGGTTGGGACAGATACGCAGTATTTT
CASSSLTSGGVGTDTQYF
>few|.|TRBJ2-1|TRBV10-2
TGCGCCAGCGGGACGGAAGGGTACAATGAGCAGTTCTTC
CASGTEGYNEQFF
>.|TRBD1|TRBJ1-2|TRBV7-9
TGTGCCAGCAGCCTTGCCTGGGGACAGGGTGACTACACCTTC
CASSLAWGQGDYTF
>.|.|TRBJ2-7|TRBV4-1
TGCGCCAGCAGCCAAGATCGAGGCTACTCCTCCTACGAGCAGTACTTC
CASSQDRGYSSYEQYF
>.|.|TRBJ1-2|TRBV10-2
TGCGCCAGCAGTGACACAGGGAACTATGGCTACACCTTC
CASSDTGNYGYTF
>.|.|TRBJ1-1|TRBV18
TGTGCCAGCTCACCCGTGGCCGAGAACACTGAAGCTTTCTTT
CASSPVAENTEAFF
>once|.|TRBJ2-3|TRBV5-4
TGTGCCAGCAGCTTGCCGGGACCCTCTTTCACAGATACGCAGTATTTT
CASSLPGPSFTDTQYF
>.|.|TRBJ2-3|TRBV7-2
TGTGCCAGCAGCTTAGAGCCTAGGGGGGGGGCAGATACGCAGTATTTT
CASSLEPRGGADTQYF
>.|.|TRBJ2-3|TRBV5-1
TGCGCCAGCAGCTTGGCTACAGGGAAGACAGATACGCAGTATTTT
CASSLATGKTDTQYF
>.|TRBD2|TRBJ2-7|TRBV6-2/TRBV6-3
TGTGCCAGCAGCGGGGGGTATGGGACCTACGAGCAGTACTTC
CASSGGYGTYEQYF
>few|.|TRBJ1-4|TRBV6-5
TGTGCCAGCAGTCCCAGGGACGAAAAACTGTTTTTT
CASSPRDEKLFF
>few|TRBD2|TRBJ2-3|TRBV7-3
TGTGCCAGCAGCTTAGAAGCGGGAGGTTCCACAGATACGCAGTATTTT
CASSLEAGGSTDTQYF
>few|.|TRBJ2-7|TRBV12-3/TRBV12-4
TGTGCCAGCAGTTTATCTGGATCCCAATACGAGCAGTACTTC
CASSLSGSQYEQYF
>.|.|TRBJ2-7|TRBV4-3
TGCGCCAGCAGCCAAGAGGCTTACAGGGACCCCCTCTACGAGCAGTACTTC
CASSQEAYRDPLYEQYF
>.|.|TRBJ2-6|TRBV28
TGTGCCAGCAGTTTCATAAGTTTCTCTGGGGCCAACGTCCTGACTTTC
CASSFISFSGANVLTF
>.|.|TRBJ2-3|TRBV5-1
TGCGCCAGCAGCTGGGTCGAAAGCGGCGATACGCAGTATTTT
CASSWVESGDTQYF
>.|TRBD2|TRBJ2-7|TRBV9
TGTGCCAGCAGCCTCGACACGCGCGGGGGGGGCGAGCAGTACTTC
CASSLDTRGGGEQYF
>few|TRBD1|TRBJ2-2|TRBV9
TGTGCCAGCAGCGTCCGAGGACAGGGGACCACCGGGGAGCTGTTTTTT
CASSVRGQGTTGELFF
>.|TRBD2|TRBJ2-5|TRBV6-2/TRBV6-3
TGTGCCAGCAGTTACCCCGGACTAGCGGGATGGGAGACCCAGTACTTC
CASSYPGLAGWETQYF
>.|.|TRBJ2-7|TRBV12-3/TRBV12-4
TGTGCCAGCAGTTTAGCGCTACAGGGCAGAAGATCCTACGAGCAGTACTTC
CASSLALQGRRSYEQYF
>.|TRBD2|TRBJ2-3|TRBV5-1
TGCGCCACTAGAATGACTAGCGGCACAGATACGCAGTATTTT
CATRMTSGTDTQYF
>.|.|TRBJ2-2|TRBV28
TGTGCCAGCAGTTTTTCGGTTGGCTGGGGGTTGGCCAACACCGGGGAGCTGTTTTTT
CASSFSVGWGLANTGELFF
>.|TRBD2|TRBJ2-1|TRBV5-4
TGTGCCAGCAGCTTTCGGCGGGAGGGCAATGAGCAGTTCTTC
CASSFRREGNEQFF